Following are 28 T cell receptor beta chains from one sample sequenced in a study of shared clonotypes between healthy human individuals. Naive CD8 cells lacked CD45RO and underwent positive selection for CCR7, leaving out terminally differentiated effector memory CD45RA+ cells. This table comes from immunoSEQ multiplex PCR, and its TCRdb copy is limited to in-frame clones, with some not included. The table shows some 2,100,000 clones, with under 95% occurring only once. The sequenced sample was naive CD8+ T cells from PBMCs. These TCRs come from a man aged 18-30 years in good health. Some clones in this sample may be carry-over from other donors' samples.

The chain joins TRBV25-1 to TRBJ1-2; no clear D. The CDR3 totals 14 residues. The germline CDR1 and CDR2 sequences are MGHDK and SYGVNS. Trimming removed 4 bases from V and 6 bases from J, with 15 bases in between. This CDR3 reads CASSASAPLDGYTF. CDR3 DNA: TGTGCCAGCAGTGCGTCAGCGCCACTCGATGGCTACACCTTC.

This clone has a single count. The chain joins TRBV28 to TRBJ2-3; the D is unclear. V was cut by 1 base and J by 0 bases, with 20 bases left in between. CDR3 length: 19 amino acids. Germline lookup yields CDR1 MDHEN and CDR2 SYDVKM. The CDR3 sequence is CASSLLWAINRESTDTQYF. In DNA form, the CDR3 reads TGTGCCAGCAGTTTATTATGGGCAATAAACCGAGAGAGCACAGATACGCAGTATTTT.

V is TRBV15 and J is TRBJ1-2; D may be TRBD1 (5 bases). This CDR3 region has 16 residues. V was shortened by 0 bases and J by 2 bases, with 13 bases between the two germline ends. Looked up from germline, CDR1 is LNHNV and CDR2 is YYDKDF (reference sequence). For the CDR3, the DNA is TGTGCCACCAGCAGAGATAAGAGGGCAGGGAACTATGGCTACACCTTC. Translation: CATSRDKRAGNYGYTF.

V and J are TRBV11-2 and TRBJ1-3; D gene uncertain. Germline V gene data show CDR1 as SGHAT and CDR2 as FQNNGV. The CDR3 loop spans 13 amino acids. The V end was cut by 7 bases, the J end by 3 bases, with 10 bases between. The CDR3 here is CASNLFRGNTIYF. The CDR3 nucleotides read TGTGCCAGCAACCTCTTTCGTGGAAACACCATATATTTT.

This rearrangement joins TRBV7-8 to TRBJ1-5, with a weak D call TRBD1 (5 bases). V gave up 1 base and J gave up 2 bases, with 12 bases separating them. The CDR3 consists of 16 residues. CDR1 and CDR2 (germline): SGHVS, FQNEAQ. For the CDR3, the DNA is TGTGCCAGCAGCTTAGGGATGGCGGGGGGCAATCAGCCCCAGCATTTT. Protein sequence: CASSLGMAGGNQPQHF. Using reference TRBV7-8 and TRBJ1-5 for the parts outside the CDR3, the full variable domain is GAGVSQSPRYKVAKRGQDVALRCDPISGHVSLFWYQQALGQGPEFLTYFQNEAQLDKSGLPSDRFFAERPEGSVSTLKIQRTQQEDSAVYLCASSLGMAGGNQPQHFGDGTRLSIL.

Regarding this clone: This specimen includes other DNA sequences encoding the same CDR3. V gene TRBV20-1 combines with J gene TRBJ1-2; D possibly corresponds to TRBD1 (5 bases). CDR1 is DFQATT, CDR2 SNEGSKA, per germline (reference sequence). The CDR3 is made up of 11 amino acids. The V end lost 1 base, the J end lost 8 bases, and 8 bases lay between the germline ends. The DNA of the CDR3 is TGCAGTGCTAGAGGGGCAGGGGGCTACACCTTC. Translating gives CSARGAGGYTF.

CDR3 DNA: TGTGCCAGCAGCGTAGGGCTAGCGGGAGTACCAGATACGCAGTATTTT. Translated, it gives CASSVGLAGVPDTQYF. The rearrangement links TRBV9 to TRBJ2-3, with 10 bases lining up with TRBD2. The CDR3 covers 16 residues. Germline values: CDR1 SGDLS, CDR2 YYNGEE. After removal of 0 bases from V and 4 bases from J, the junction contained 5 bases not matched to a gene. The full variable domain, in which reference TRBV9 and TRBJ2-3 provide the parts outside the CDR3, is DSGVTQTPKHLITATGQRVTLRCSPRSGDLSVYWYQQSLDQGLQFLIQYYNGEERAKGNILERFSAQQFPDLHSELNLSSLELGDSALYFCASSVGLAGVPDTQYFGPGTRLTVL.

The rearrangement uses TRBV4-1 and TRBJ1-3; TRBD1 aligns across 7 bases. The CDR3 loop spans 17 amino acids. CDR1 is MGHRA, CDR2 YSYEKL, per germline. The V and J ends lost 3 bases and 4 bases, in that order; junction bases with no gene match: 12. DNA for the CDR3: TGCGCCAGCAGCCATCTGCGAACAGGGGCGGTCGGAAACACCATATATTTT. Translating it yields CASSHLRTGAVGNTIYF.

The rearrangement links TRBV5-1 to TRBJ2-1, with 10 bases matching TRBD2. The length of the CDR3 is 14 residues. Germline V CDR1 and CDR2: SGHRS, YFSETQ. The V and J ends lost 3 bases and 10 bases, in that order; junction bases with no gene match: 7. The CDR3: CASSSGLADGEQFF. The CDR3 DNA is TGCGCCAGCAGCTCCGGACTAGCGGATGGGGAGCAGTTCTTC.

The DNA for the CDR3 is TGTGCCAGCAGCGCGCGCCTAACTAGCGGGAGCTCCTACGAGCAGTACTTC. Amino acids: CASSARLTSGSSYEQYF. The chain employs TRBV5-4 and TRBJ2-7; 11 bases agree with TRBD2. V lost 4 bases, J lost 0 bases, and 9 bases stayed unmatched. This CDR3 spans 17 amino acids. Germline assignment: CDR1 SGHNT and CDR2 YYREEE (reference sequence).

This chain connects TRBV6-1 to TRBJ1-1, with 9 bases matching TRBD1. CDR3 length equals 15 residues. Germline V CDR1 and CDR2: MNHNS, SASEGT. The V and J ends lost 3 bases and 4 bases, in that order; junction bases with no gene match: 6. This CDR3 reads CASSDGVTGGTEAFF. The CDR3 DNA is TGTGCCAGCAGTGACGGTGTGACAGGGGGCACTGAAGCTTTCTTT.

V is TRBV7-8 and J is TRBJ2-5, with unresolved D. Per the germline V gene, CDR1 is SGHVS and CDR2 is FQNEAQ. The CDR3 is made up of 14 amino acids. V shed 1 base and J shed 2 bases, with 8 bases lying between them. The CDR3 protein is CASSLVYSQETQYF. The CDR3 coding sequence is TGTGCCAGCAGCTTAGTGTATTCTCAAGAGACCCAGTACTTC.

The gene calls are TRBV7-8 and TRBJ2-1; tentatively, D is TRBD2 (6 bases). Germline assignment: CDR1 SGHVS and CDR2 FQNEAQ. Trimming took 5 bases from V and 2 from J, leaving 16 bases between them. The CDR3 has 16 amino acids. The CDR3 coding sequence is TGTGCCAGCAGCCCCCAGCGGGCGGGGCCCTACAATGAGCAGTTCTTC. Amino acid sequence: CASSPQRAGPYNEQFF.

The chain uses TRBV25-1 and TRBJ2-2, with D unresolved. V was clipped by 4 bases and J by 6 bases, with 12 bases between them. The CDR3 is 14 residues long. CDR1 MGHDK and CDR2 SYGVNS come from the germline V gene. The CDR3 region is CASSVSGWAGELFF. CDR3 DNA sequence: TGTGCCAGCAGTGTATCTGGGTGGGCCGGGGAGCTGTTTTTT.

A few counts support this clone. This chain connects TRBV6-5 to TRBJ1-4; tentative D call: TRBD1 (5 bases). Germline CDR1 reads MNHEY; CDR2 reads SVGAGI. This CDR3 spans 12 amino acids. V was pared by 5 bases and J by 14 bases, with 15 bases between. The CDR3: CASSDAGIRLFF. In DNA form, the CDR3 reads TGTGCCAGCAGTGACGCAGGGATTAGGCTGTTTTTT.

As for this clone: This specimen includes other DNA sequences encoding the same CDR3. The rearrangement links TRBV19 to TRBJ2-7; the match to TRBD1 covers 9 bases. Germline CDR1 LNHDA, CDR2 SQIVND (reference sequence). J gave up 1 base and V 5 bases, and 3 bases lay outside the gene matches. The CDR3 runs to 14 residues. The CDR3 reads CASSAGTGSYEQYF. Here the CDR3 DNA reads TGTGCCAGTAGTGCCGGGACAGGGTCCTACGAGCAGTACTTC.

CDR3 amino acids: CSVVGQGLYIQYF. CDR3 DNA: TGCAGCGTTGTGGGGCAGGGCCTGTACATTCAGTACTTC. The chain couples TRBV29-1 to TRBJ2-4; maybe TRBD1 (5 bases). The V gene's germline CDR1 is SQVTM and CDR2 ANQGSEA. V lost 4 bases to trimming and J lost 8 bases, with 15 bases between them. The CDR3 runs 13 residues.

V gene TRBV4-1 combines with J gene TRBJ2-1; TRBD2 aligns across 8 bases. Germline CDR1 is MGHRA and CDR2 is YSYEKL. The length of the CDR3 is 15 residues. V was clipped by 5 bases and J by 6 bases; unmatched bases: 9. DNA of the CDR3: TGCGCCAGCAGCGAAATAGCGGGATGGCCCAATGAGCAGTTCTTC. Protein sequence: CASSEIAGWPNEQFF.

The gene calls are TRBV9 and TRBJ1-1; no clear D. This CDR3 is 15 amino acids long. V lost 4 bases, J lost 10 bases, and 23 bases lay in between. CDR1 SGDLS and CDR2 YYNGEE come from the germline V gene. The CDR3 region is CASSSSGRGGSGAFF. The CDR3 nucleotides read TGTGCCAGCAGCTCATCCGGGAGAGGAGGGAGTGGAGCTTTCTTT.

V is TRBV28 and J is TRBJ1-2, with 7 nucleotides matching TRBD1. V gave up 5 bases and J gave up 4 bases; unmatched junction bases: 13. Germline V CDR1 and CDR2: MDHEN, SYDVKM. This CDR3 contains 16 residues. For the CDR3, the DNA is TGTGCCAGCAGTGTGCAACAGGGGCTAACGGGCTATGGCTACACCTTC. It specifies CASSVQQGLTGYGYTF.

The chain uses TRBV5-1 and TRBJ2-7; no definite D call. The CDR3 covers 13 residues. The ends were cut back, 5 bases at V and 3 bases at J, with 12 bases in the middle. Germline CDR1 is SGHRS and CDR2 is YFSETQ. Written as DNA, the CDR3 is TGCGCCAGCAGGATCGGAGAGGACTACGAGCAGTACTTC. Protein product: CASRIGEDYEQYF.

This chain uses TRBV27 with TRBJ1-6, with D possibly being TRBD1 (5 bases). The CDR3 has 14 residues. Germline V gives CDR1 MNHEY, CDR2 SMNVEV (reference sequence). The ends were cut back, 4 bases at V and 10 bases at J, with 14 bases in the middle. DNA for the CDR3: TGTGCCAGCAGTTCCGACAGAGGTAGATCACCCCTCCACTTT. Encoded protein: CASSSDRGRSPLHF.

This rearrangement joins TRBV19 to TRBJ2-1, with 9 bases lining up with TRBD2. Germline V gene lookup returns CDR1 LNHDA and CDR2 SQIVND (reference sequence). CDR3 length: 15 residues. Unmatched junction bases numbered 12, after V lost 9 bases and J lost 6 bases. The CDR3 protein is CASDRGREGPNEQFF. CDR3 DNA sequence: TGTGCCAGCGACCGGGGGCGGGAGGGCCCCAATGAGCAGTTCTTC.

Comment on this clone: Other DNA sequences in this sample translate to the same CDR3. The rearrangement joins TRBV28 to TRBJ2-7; 8 bases are a match to TRBD2. V lost 2 bases and J lost 2; bases outside the gene matches: 5. Germline V gene lookup returns CDR1 MDHEN and CDR2 SYDVKM. The CDR3 is 15 residues long. The CDR3 nucleotides read TGTGCCAGCAGTTTAGTTCGGGAGGGACCCTACGAGCAGTACTTC. This codes for CASSLVREGPYEQYF.

The rearrangement uses TRBV15 and TRBJ2-5; TRBD2 agrees at 10 bases. This CDR3 has 15 residues. The germline CDR1 and CDR2 sequences are LNHNV and YYDKDF (reference sequence). Losses at the gene ends were 8 bases for V and 11 bases for J; bases not matched to a gene: 17. DNA of the CDR3: TGTGCCACCGAGGCAACACTAGCGGGACGCCTGGGTCAGTACTTC. Protein: CATEATLAGRLGQYF. The full variable domain, with the rest looked up from reference TRBV15 and TRBJ2-5, is DAMVIQNPRYQVTQFGKPVTLSCSQTLNHNVMYWYQQKSSQAPKLLFHYYDKDFNNEADTPDNFQSRRPNTSFCFLDIRSPGLGDTAMYLCATEATLAGRLGQYFGPGTRLLVL.

This sequence joins TRBV5-1 and TRBJ1-1; no definite D call. CDR1 and CDR2 from the germline V gene are SGHRS and YFSETQ. The CDR3 loop spans 14 amino acids. The ends were cut back, 4 bases at V and 1 base at J, with 11 bases in the middle. The CDR3 is CASSAVLANTEAFF. The CDR3 nucleotides are TGCGCCAGCAGCGCGGTACTGGCGAACACTGAAGCTTTCTTT.

The rearrangement links TRBV6-5 to TRBJ2-7, with 12 bases lining up with TRBD2. Germline V lookup: CDR1 MNHEY, CDR2 SVGAGI. CDR3 length: 15 residues. J lost 6 bases, V lost 4 bases, and 7 bases had no gene match. In nucleotides, the CDR3 is TGTGCCAGCAGTTTGGGACTAGCGGGCCTTCCCGAGCAGTACTTC. Translating it yields CASSLGLAGLPEQYF.

A note on this clone: The sample has other DNA sequences that encode this CDR3 too. The V and J genes are TRBV7-9 and TRBJ2-3; D ambiguous. V was trimmed by 4 bases and J by 4 bases, leaving 6 bases between them. In germline, CDR1 is SEHNR, CDR2 FQNEAQ (reference sequence). This CDR3 has 12 residues. As DNA, the CDR3 is TGTGCCAGCAGCTCGCCGGCAGATACGCAGTATTTT. This translates into CASSSPADTQYF.